This entry describes one T cell receptor beta chain. Its cognate antigen is unknown. This sample was included in a study of T cell responses to AZD1222 COVID-19 vaccine. Findings and limits, study-wide: Only a handful of AZD1222 recipients were seropositive at baseline. Only after the peak T cell response were repertoires sampled. Variant regions that are unmutated are reportedly the target of nearly half of spike-specific TCRs. With dominance at 160-218 and 743-854, vaccine-associated CD4 TCRs spanned spike.

The data were produced by immunoSEQ multiplex PCR, yet TCRdb's version contains in-frame clones alone and is incomplete. Of 200,000 to 250,000 clones listed, approximately 94% are singletons. This TCR was recovered from an adult who received the MenACWY meningococcal vaccine as a control. The specimen comprised peripheral blood, sampled 28 days after the second dose of the MenACWY control vaccine.

This CDR3 is CASSQARGSTDTQYF. DNA of the CDR3: TGTGCCAGCAGCCAAGCACGCGGCAGCACAGATACGCAGTATTTT. The rearrangement uses TRBV3-1 (or the pseudogene TRBV3-2) and TRBJ2-3; D not resolved. CDR3 size: 15 residues. V lost 1 base to trimming and J lost 0 bases, with 8 bases between them. CDR1 LGHDT and CDR2 YNNKEL come from the germline V gene (reference sequence).